This T cell receptor (beta chain) was found in a study of cytomegalovirus exposure and HLA in healthy donors. As for the study in general: The roughly 120 million unique TCR beta sequences, from roughly 180 million T cells, were found by an earlier analysis.

In regard to this clone: Its antigen remains unidentified.

The study, taken as a whole, reports: Donors were assumed by presence/absence analyses to have roughly uniform sequencing depth. What a later analysis reportedly showed was that an Asian-associated ancestry cluster had fewer N-insertions than the approximately 700-donor mean. Analysis was performed later, and it showed HLA-associated TCR beta chains to be more clonally expanded than equally common others.

The PCR made use of 60 Vbeta and 13 Jbeta primers. Clones were read by immunoSEQ multiplex PCR, and TCRdb kept only the in-frame ones, dropping some. Of fewer than 200,000 clones in the sample, about three quarters were seen once. Germline CDR1 SGHTA, CDR2 FQGTGA. CDR3 length: 14 amino acids. Trimming at V came to 5 bases and at J to 8 bases, leaving 8 bases not matched to a gene. The specimen was PBMCs. This clonotype was obtained from a female donor in good health and CMV-seronegative. The chain combines TRBV7-3 with TRBJ2-1, with 8 bases aligning to TRBD2. In nucleotides, the CDR3 is TGTGCCAGCAGCCGGAGCGGGAGCAGGTATGAGCAGTTCTTC. Its protein product is CASSRSGSRYEQFF.